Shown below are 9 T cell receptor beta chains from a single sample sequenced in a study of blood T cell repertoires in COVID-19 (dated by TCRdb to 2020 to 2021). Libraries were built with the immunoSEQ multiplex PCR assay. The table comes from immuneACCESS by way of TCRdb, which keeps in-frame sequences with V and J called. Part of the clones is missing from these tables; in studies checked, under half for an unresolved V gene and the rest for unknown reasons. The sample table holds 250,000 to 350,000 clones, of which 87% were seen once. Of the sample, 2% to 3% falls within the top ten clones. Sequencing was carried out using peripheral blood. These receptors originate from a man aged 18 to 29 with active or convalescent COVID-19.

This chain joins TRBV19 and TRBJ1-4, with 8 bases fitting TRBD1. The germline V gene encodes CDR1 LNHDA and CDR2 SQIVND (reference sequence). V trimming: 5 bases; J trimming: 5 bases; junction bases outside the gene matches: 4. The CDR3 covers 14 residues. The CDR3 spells CASSPRTGNEKLFF. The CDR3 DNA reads TGTGCCAGTAGTCCTAGGACAGGGAATGAAAAACTGTTTTTT.

The CDR3 reads CSIISTGTGGLGYTF. The CDR3 coding sequence is TGCAGCATTATTTCCACCGGGACAGGGGGCCTTGGCTACACCTTC. V and J are TRBV29-1 and TRBJ1-2, with TRBD1 matching 12 bases. Looked up from germline, CDR1 is SQVTM and CDR2 is ANQGSEA. The V and J ends lost 8 bases and 7 bases, in that order; junction bases with no gene match: 14. The CDR3 length is 15 residues.

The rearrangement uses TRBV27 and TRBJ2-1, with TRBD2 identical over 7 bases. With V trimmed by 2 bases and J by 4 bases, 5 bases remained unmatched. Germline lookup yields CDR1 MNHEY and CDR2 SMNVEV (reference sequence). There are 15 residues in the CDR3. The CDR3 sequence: CASSLLAGVYNEQFF. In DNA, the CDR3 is TGTGCCAGCAGTTTACTGGCGGGAGTTTACAATGAGCAGTTCTTC.

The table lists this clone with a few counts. Here the CDR3 DNA reads TGTGCCAGCAGCTTGGGGGAGAACTATAATTCACCCCTCCACTTT. As protein: CASSLGENYNSPLHF. The chain employs TRBV5-4 and TRBJ1-6; D gene unclear. The CDR3 has 15 amino acids. Trimming left V 0 bases short and J 3 bases short, with 7 bases between. Germline assignment: CDR1 SGHNT and CDR2 YYREEE (reference sequence).

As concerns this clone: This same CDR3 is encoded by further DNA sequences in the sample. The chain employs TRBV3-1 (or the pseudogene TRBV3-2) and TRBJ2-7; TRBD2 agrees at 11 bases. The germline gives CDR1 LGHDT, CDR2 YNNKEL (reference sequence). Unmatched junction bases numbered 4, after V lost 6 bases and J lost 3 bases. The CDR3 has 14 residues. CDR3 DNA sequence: TGTGCCAGCAGTCCCGGGACTAGCGGCTACGAGCAGTACTTC. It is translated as CASSPGTSGYEQYF.

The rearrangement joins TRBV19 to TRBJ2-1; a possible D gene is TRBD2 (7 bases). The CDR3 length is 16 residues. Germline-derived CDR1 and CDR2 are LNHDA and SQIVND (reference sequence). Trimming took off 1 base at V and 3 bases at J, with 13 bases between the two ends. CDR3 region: CASSIGRGAIYNEQFF. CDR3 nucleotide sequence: TGTGCCAGTAGTATAGGCCGGGGGGCGATCTACAATGAGCAGTTCTTC.

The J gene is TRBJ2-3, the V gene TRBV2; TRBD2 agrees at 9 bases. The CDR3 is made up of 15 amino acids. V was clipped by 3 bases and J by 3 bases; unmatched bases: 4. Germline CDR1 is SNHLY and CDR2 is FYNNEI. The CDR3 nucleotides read TGTGCCAGCAGTGACCCCCTAGCGGGAACAGATACGCAGTATTTT. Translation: CASSDPLAGTDTQYF.

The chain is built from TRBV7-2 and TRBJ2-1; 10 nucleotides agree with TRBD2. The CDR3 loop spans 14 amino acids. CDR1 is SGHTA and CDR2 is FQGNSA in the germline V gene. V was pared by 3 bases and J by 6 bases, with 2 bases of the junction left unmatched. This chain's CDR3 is CASSLASGSNEQFF. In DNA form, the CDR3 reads TGTGCCAGCAGCTTGGCTAGCGGGAGCAATGAGCAGTTCTTC. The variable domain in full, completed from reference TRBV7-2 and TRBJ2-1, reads GAGVSQSPSNKVTEKGKDVELRCDPISGHTALYWYRQSLGQGLEFLIYFQGNSAPDKSGLPSDRFSAERTGGSVSTLTIQRTQQEDSAVYLCASSLASGSNEQFFGPGTRLTVL.

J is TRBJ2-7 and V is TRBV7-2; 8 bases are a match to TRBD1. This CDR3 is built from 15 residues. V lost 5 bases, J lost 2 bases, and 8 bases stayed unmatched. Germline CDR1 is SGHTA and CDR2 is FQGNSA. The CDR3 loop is CASSPRQGRAYEQYF. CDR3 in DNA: TGTGCCAGCAGCCCTAGACAGGGGAGAGCCTACGAGCAGTACTTC.